This T cell receptor (beta chain) stems from a study of beta chain features in type 1 diabetes listed by TCRdb under 2018. Looking at the study overall: Mean age, gender distribution, total cell number and subset yield were not different between patients and healthy donors. A total of 100 million to 110 million sorted cells were examined across all samples, and a strong correlation was observed between cell number per subset and RNA yield. In the study, recently diagnosed type 1 diabetes patients and matched healthy donors were compared on the TCRB repertoires of their sorted circulating CD4+ T cell subsets. Naive and central memory subsets were obtained from all 28 donors, but regulatory and stem cell-like memory subsets were isolated from only 8 patients and about 8 healthy donors. The investigation overall reported the following: Fewer insertions and more nucleotide deletions at VDJ recombination sites were observed in patients with type 1 diabetes, implying thymic rearrangement abnormalities. In all four CD4+ subsets, TCRB CDR3 length was moderately but significantly shorter in type 1 diabetes patients. Naive, central memory and regulatory TCRB repertoires appeared to be more alike among patients than among healthy donors. PCR may preferentially amplify shorter templates, but because patient and control samples were amplified and corrected together, any resulting skew would affect both groups equally. HLA sub-analyses involved small numbers of individuals, so any influence of HLA type on TCRB rearrangement remained unresolved. Sequencing cDNA rather than genomic DNA could over-represent highly expressing activated cells, although activation and CD3 levels did not differ between groups.

In the case of this clone: Its specific antigen is unknown. No qualities accompany the bases; no much larger clone lies one base away.

The High Capacity cDNA Reverse Transcription Kit was used to reverse transcribe all of the isolated RNA, meaning that expressed TCRB transcripts were what got sequenced. Naive, central memory and regulatory T cell samples underwent deep immunoSEQ sequencing, averaging about 3.57 million total reads per sample. Sorted cells were lysed in RLT buffer and RNA was extracted with DNase-treated RNeasy Micro or Mini kits, depending on cell number. To prevent cross-contamination, every cell subset was processed on its own, while patient and healthy donor samples were processed together. TCRB sequences were amplified from cDNA with the immunoSEQ multiplex PCR, producing 87-bp fragments spanning the CDR3 region. Sequencing of the amplicons was done on the Illumina HiSeq platform. In the source study's methods: PCR bias was computationally corrected using synthetic template baselines, reads within Hamming distance 2 were collapsed, and singletons that could not be merged were discarded. Reads were aligned against IMGT to assign V, D and J genes, CDR3 length and insertions or deletions at six rearrangement sites. Within each subset, clonotype counts were normalized to sorted cell number, after which true diversity and Gini coefficients were computed with the tcR R package. Repertoire sharing was quantified using the overlap coefficient calculated on TCRB nucleotide sequences. Here the immuneACCESS table is served through TCRdb, limited to in-frame sequences with V and J called. Missing clones are a known gap in these copies; in checked studies unresolved V genes cover under half, and the rest lacks a known reason. For V, J and clone size, that table is used; D and trimming come from the DNA. The sample data list approximately 170,000 clones, and approximately 8.1% of these were observed just once. The ten biggest clones cover 0.5% of the sample.

Each donor gave one peripheral blood draw, about 110 mL on average, collected into heparinised tubes. Naive, central memory, regulatory and stem cell-like memory CD4+ T cells were sorted on a BD FACSAria II using a panel including CD45RO, CCR7, CD25, CD127, CD95 and CD27. Every sorted population had a purity above 95%. Right away, PBMCs were isolated by Lymphoprep density gradient centrifugation and were stained directly, with no culture step. So that batch effects would be minimized, each experiment stained and sorted samples in pairs, pairing one healthy donor with one patient. From the germline V gene (reference sequence), CDR1 is LNHNV and CDR2 is YYDKDF. The CDR3, from cysteine to phenylalanine, totals 17 residues. The sequence is cut down to CDR3 DNA, 51 bases in frame from base 1. V trim: 2 bases; J trim: 6 bases; unmatched bases: 10.

This TCR derives from a man aged 18 to 30 with type 1 diabetes. This chain is built from TRBV15 and TRBJ2-2; TRBD1 aligns with 9 central bases. Sequenced: central memory CD4+ T cells from blood. The sequence in DNA is TGTGCCACCAGCAGACCCATGACAGGGGGTGCGCCCGGGGAGCTGTTTTTT. This translates into CATSRPMTGGAPGELFF. The full variable domain, completed from the reference TRBV15 and TRBJ2-2 proteins outside the CDR3, reads DAMVIQNPRYQVTQFGKPVTLSCSQTLNHNVMYWYQQKSSQAPKLLFHYYDKDFNNEADTPDNFQSRRPNTSFCFLDIRSPGLGDTAMYLCATSRPMTGGAPGELFFGEGSRLTVL.